The present T cell receptor (beta chain) was sequenced within a study of cytomegalovirus exposure and HLA in healthy donors. Primers: 60 Vbeta forward and 13 Jbeta reverse. Repertoires were generated with immunoSEQ multiplex PCR, while TCRdb's copy carries only in-frame clones and drops some. The sample has more than 40,000 clones. The CDR3 has 15 residues. Study-level points and caveats: Researchers reported in a later analysis that common viral pathogens appeared linked to several top clusters.

About this clone: As yet, its antigen is unknown.

The TCR was taken from a woman aged 40-49 years in good health and CMV-seronegative. Material for sequencing was PBMCs. This chain joins TRBV1 and TRBJ2-5; no DNA check was done on the table's D call, TRBD1. The end of the DNA fits TRBJ2-7 better, so the J call may be wrong. TRBV1 is a recognized pseudogene. The CDR3 region is CTSSFLRDRNYEQYF. DNA of the CDR3: TGCACCAGCAGCTTCCTCCGGGACAGGAACTACGAGCAGTACTTC.